The sequence of this TCR beta chain was determined in a study of cytomegalovirus exposure and HLA in healthy donors. Study outcomes and limitations: Accurate prediction of most subjects' HLA-A and HLA-B alleles from TCR beta sequences was reported. The study listed 150 to 200 cytomegalovirus-associated TCR beta chains.

Primers for the PCR totalled 60 Vbeta and 13 Jbeta. Sequenced by immunoSEQ multiplex PCR; TCRdb stores in-frame clones only, minus some. The sample includes 150,000 to 200,000 clones, approximately 84% of them seen just once. The CDR3 contains 13 residues. The germline V and J ends were trimmed by 2 bases and 2 bases, with 4 bases remaining between them. The germline gives CDR1 MNHEY, CDR2 SMNVEV (reference sequence). Everyone who donated was a healthy bone marrow donor. Remarks on this clone: The antigen is unknown.

Input material: PBMCs. The V call is TRBV27, the J call TRBJ1-3; D uncertain. The sequence was collected from a girl aged 10-17 years in good health and CMV-seropositive. CDR3 coding DNA: TGTGCCAGCAGTTTAAGCGCTGGAAACACCATATATTTT. Residues: CASSLSAGNTIYF.